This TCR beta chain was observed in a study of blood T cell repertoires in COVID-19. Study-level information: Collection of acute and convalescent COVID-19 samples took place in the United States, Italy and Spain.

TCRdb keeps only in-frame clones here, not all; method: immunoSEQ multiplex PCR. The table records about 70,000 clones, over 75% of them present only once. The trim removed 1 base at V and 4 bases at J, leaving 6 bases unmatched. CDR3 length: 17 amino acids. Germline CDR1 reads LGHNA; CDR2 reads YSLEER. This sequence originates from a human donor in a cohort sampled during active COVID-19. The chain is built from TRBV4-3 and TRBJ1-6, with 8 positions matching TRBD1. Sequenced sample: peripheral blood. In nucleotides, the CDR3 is TGCGCCAGCAGCCAAGCTGGGACAGGTTCTTATAATTCACCCCTCCACTTT. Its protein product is CASSQAGTGSYNSPLHF.